The T cell receptor beta chain under discussion was sequenced for a study of human T cells and chemical hapten exposure. Documented time point: patch test 1, 2 weeks after DPC sensitization. Regarding treatment: therapeutic diphenylcyclopropenone sensitization with weekly scalp DPC. This clonotype was seen only a few times. TCRdb called the RACE reads again in MiXCR, with one record for every CDR3 protein. This sample yields about 120,000 distinct CDR3 sequences, of which about 12% are seen a single time; over 1.1% belongs to the top ten. The CDR3 is 14 residues long. Germline values: CDR1 MNHEY, CDR2 SVGAGI. Between the trimmed V and J ends, which lost 4 bases and 2 bases, there was a span of 11 bases.

The sequence was collected from a woman aged 50 to 60 with alopecia areata. Some clones in this sample may be carry-over from other donors' samples. The chain has TRBV6-5 and TRBJ1-2, with D uncertain. The specimen comprised whole blood, sampled in connection with sensitization to the hapten diphenylcyclopropenone (DPC). This chain's CDR3 is CASSWSQANYGYTF. CDR3 in DNA: TGTGCCAGCAGTTGGTCCCAGGCCAACTATGGCTACACCTTC.